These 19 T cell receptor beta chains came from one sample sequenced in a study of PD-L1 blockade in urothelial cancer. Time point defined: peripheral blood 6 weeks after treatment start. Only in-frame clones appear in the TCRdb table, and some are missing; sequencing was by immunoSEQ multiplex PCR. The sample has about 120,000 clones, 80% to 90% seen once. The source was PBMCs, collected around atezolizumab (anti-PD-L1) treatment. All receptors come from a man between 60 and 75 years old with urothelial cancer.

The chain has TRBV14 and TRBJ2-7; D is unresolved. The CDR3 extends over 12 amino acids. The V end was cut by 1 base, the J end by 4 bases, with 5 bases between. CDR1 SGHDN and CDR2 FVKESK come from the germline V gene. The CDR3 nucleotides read TGTGCCAGCAGCCAAGCCAAATACGAGCAGTACTTC. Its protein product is CASSQAKYEQYF. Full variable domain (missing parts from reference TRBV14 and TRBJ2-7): EAGVTQFPSHSVIEKGQTVTLRCDPISGHDNLYWYRRVMGKEIKFLLHFVKESKQDESGMPNNRFLAERTGGTYSTLKVQPAELEDSGVYFCASSQAKYEQYFGPGTRLTVT.

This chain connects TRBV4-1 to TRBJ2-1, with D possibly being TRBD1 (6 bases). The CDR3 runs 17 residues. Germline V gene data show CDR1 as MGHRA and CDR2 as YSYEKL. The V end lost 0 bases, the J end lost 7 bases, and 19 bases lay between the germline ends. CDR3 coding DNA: TGCGCCAGCAGCCAAGAGGGGACACCCACCATTTATAATGAGCAGTTCTTC. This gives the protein CASSQEGTPTIYNEQFF.

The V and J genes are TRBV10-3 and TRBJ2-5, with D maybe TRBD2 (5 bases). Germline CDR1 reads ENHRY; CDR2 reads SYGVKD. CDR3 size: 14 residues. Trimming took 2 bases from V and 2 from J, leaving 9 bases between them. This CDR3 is CAISEGGTQETQYF. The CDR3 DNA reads TGTGCCATCAGTGAGGGAGGAACTCAAGAGACCCAGTACTTC.

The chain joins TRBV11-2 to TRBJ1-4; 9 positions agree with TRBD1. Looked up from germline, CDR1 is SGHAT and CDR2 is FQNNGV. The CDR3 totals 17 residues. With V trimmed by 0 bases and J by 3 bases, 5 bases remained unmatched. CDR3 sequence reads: CASSLDGQGLSNEKLFF. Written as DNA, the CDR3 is TGTGCCAGCAGCTTAGATGGACAGGGGCTCTCTAATGAAAAACTGTTTTTT. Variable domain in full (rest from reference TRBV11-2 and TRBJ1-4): EAGVAQSPRYKIIEKRQSVAFWCNPISGHATLYWYQQILGQGPKLLIQFQNNGVVDDSQLPKDRFSAERLKGVDSTLKIQPAKLEDSAVYLCASSLDGQGLSNEKLFFGSGTQLSVL.

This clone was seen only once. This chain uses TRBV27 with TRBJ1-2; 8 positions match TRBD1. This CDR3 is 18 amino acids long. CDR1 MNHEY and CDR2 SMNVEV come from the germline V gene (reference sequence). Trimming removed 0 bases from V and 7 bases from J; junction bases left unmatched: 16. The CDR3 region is CASSLSLGQGAFWRGYTF. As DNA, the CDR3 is TGTGCCAGCAGTTTATCCCTTGGACAGGGTGCATTTTGGCGTGGCTACACCTTC.

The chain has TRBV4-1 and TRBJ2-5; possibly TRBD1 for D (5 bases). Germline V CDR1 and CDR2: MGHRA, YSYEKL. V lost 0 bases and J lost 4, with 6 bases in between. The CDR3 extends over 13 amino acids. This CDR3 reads CASSQEGAETQYF. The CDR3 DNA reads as TGCGCCAGCAGCCAAGAAGGGGCAGAGACCCAGTACTTC.

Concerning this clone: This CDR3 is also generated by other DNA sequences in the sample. The chain's CDR3 is CASGLLYEQYF. In nucleotides, the CDR3 is TGTGCTAGTGGTCTCCTCTACGAGCAGTACTTC. This sequence joins TRBV12-5 and TRBJ2-7, with D uncertain. The CDR3 totals 11 residues. Germline V gene lookup returns CDR1 LGHNT and CDR2 FRNRAP. Trimming took off 5 bases at V and 3 bases at J, with 5 bases between the two ends. Full variable domain (outside the CDR3, taken from reference TRBV12-5 and TRBJ2-7): DARVTQTPRHKVTEMGQEVTMRCQPILGHNTVFWYRQTMMQGLELLAYFRNRAPLDDSGMPKDRFSAEMPDATLATLKIQPSEPRDSAVYFCASGLLYEQYFGPGTRLTVT.

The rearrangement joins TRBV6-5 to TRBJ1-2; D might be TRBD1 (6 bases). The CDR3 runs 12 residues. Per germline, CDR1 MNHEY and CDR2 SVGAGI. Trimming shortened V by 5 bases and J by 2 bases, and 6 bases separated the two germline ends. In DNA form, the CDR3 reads TGTGCCAGCAGTCAGGGGAACTATGGCTACACCTTC. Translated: CASSQGNYGYTF.

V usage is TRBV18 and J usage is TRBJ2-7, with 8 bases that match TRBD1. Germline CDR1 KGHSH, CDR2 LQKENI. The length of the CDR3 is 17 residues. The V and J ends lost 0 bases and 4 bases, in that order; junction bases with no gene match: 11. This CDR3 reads CASSPPPDRAKLYEQYF. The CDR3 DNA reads TGTGCCAGCTCACCACCCCCGGACAGGGCGAAGTTATACGAGCAGTACTTC.

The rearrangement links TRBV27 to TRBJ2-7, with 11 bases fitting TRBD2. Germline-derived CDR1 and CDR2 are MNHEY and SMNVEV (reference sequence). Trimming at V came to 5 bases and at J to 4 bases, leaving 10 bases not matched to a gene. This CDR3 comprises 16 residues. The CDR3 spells CASSPMTSGVRYEQYF. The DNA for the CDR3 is TGTGCCAGCAGTCCAATGACTAGCGGGGTACGGTACGAGCAGTACTTC.

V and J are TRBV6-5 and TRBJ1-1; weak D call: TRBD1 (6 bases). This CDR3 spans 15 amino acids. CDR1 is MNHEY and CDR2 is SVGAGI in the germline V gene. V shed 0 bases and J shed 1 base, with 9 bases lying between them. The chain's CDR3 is CASSYSATGNTEAFF. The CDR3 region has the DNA TGTGCCAGCAGTTACTCGGCGACAGGGAACACTGAAGCTTTCTTT.

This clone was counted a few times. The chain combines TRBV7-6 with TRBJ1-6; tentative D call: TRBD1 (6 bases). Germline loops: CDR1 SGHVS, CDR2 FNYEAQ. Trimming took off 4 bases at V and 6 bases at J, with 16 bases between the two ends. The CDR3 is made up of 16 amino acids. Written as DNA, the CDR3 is TGTGCCAGCAGCTCGAGTCCGGGGGGCCGTAATTCACCCCTCCACTTT. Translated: CASSSSPGGRNSPLHF.

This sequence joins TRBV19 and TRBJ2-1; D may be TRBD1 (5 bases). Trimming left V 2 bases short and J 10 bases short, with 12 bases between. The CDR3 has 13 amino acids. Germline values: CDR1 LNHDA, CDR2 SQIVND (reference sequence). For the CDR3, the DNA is TGTGCCAGTAGTATATGGGGCGAACAGGAGCAGTTCTTC. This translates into CASSIWGEQEQFF.

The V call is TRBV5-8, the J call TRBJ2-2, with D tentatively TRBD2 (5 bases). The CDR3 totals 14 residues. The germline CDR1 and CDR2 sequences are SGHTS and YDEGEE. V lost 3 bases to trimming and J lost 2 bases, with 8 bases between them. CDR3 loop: CASSSDFNTGELFF. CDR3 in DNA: TGTGCCAGCAGCTCGGACTTTAACACCGGGGAGCTGTTTTTT.

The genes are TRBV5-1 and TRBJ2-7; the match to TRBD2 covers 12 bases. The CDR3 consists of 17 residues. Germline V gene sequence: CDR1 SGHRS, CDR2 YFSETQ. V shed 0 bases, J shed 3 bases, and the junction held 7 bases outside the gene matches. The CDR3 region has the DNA TGCGCCAGCAGCTTGGCCTTCCTAGCGGGAGGGGACTACGAGCAGTACTTC. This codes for CASSLAFLAGGDYEQYF.

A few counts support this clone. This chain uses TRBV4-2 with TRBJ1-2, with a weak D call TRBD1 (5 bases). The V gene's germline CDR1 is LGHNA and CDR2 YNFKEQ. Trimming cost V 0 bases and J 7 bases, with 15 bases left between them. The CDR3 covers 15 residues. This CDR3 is CASSQDRQGIRGYTF. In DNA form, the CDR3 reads TGTGCCAGCAGCCAAGATCGGCAGGGTATACGTGGCTACACCTTC.

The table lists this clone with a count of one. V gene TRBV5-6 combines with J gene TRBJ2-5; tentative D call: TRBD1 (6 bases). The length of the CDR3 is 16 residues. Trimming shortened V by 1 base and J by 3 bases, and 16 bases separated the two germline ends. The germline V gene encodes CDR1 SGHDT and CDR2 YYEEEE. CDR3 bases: TGTGCCAGCAGCTTGCCCTCCCGCAGGGGAGAAGAGACCCAGTACTTC. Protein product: CASSLPSRRGEETQYF.

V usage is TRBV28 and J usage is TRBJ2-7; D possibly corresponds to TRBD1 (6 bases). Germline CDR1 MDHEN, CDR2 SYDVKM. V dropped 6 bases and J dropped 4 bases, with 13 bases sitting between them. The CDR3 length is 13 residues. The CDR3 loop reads CASSPNTGYEQYF. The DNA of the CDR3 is TGTGCCAGCAGCCCTAACACAGGGTACGAGCAGTACTTC.

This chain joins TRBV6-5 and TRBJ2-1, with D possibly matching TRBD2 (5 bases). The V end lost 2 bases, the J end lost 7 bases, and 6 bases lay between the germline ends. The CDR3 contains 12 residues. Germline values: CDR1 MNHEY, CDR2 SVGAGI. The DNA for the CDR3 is TGTGCCAGCAGTTACGAGGGAAATGAGCAGTTCTTC. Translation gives CASSYEGNEQFF.